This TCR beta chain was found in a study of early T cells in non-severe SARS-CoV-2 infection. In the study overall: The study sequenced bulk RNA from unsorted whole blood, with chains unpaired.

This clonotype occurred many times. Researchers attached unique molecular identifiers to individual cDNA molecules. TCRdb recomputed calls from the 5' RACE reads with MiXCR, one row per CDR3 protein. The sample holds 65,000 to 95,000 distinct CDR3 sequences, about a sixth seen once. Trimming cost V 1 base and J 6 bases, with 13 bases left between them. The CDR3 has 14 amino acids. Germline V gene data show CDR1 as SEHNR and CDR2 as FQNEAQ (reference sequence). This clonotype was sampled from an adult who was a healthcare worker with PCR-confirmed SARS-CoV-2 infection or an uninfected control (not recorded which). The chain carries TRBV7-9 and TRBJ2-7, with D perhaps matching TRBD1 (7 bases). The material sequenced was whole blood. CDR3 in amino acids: CASSLVIQGGEQYF. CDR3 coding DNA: TGTGCCAGCAGCTTAGTAATCCAGGGGGGCGAGCAGTACTTC.